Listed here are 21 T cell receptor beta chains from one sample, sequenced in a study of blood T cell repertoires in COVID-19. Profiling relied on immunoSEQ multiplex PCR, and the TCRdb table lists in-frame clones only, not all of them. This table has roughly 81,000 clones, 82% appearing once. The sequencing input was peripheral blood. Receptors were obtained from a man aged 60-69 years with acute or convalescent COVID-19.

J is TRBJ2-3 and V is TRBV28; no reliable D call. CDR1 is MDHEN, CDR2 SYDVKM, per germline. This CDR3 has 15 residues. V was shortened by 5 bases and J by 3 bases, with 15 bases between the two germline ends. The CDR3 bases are TGTGCCAGCAGTGGTCGAGTCCGAGCAACAGATACGCAGTATTTT. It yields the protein CASSGRVRATDTQYF.

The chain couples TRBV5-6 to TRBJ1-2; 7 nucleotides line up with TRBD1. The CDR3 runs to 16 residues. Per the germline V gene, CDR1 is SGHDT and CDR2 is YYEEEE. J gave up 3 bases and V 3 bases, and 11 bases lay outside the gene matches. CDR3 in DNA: TGTGCCAGCAGCTCGCTTACAGGGGAAGTGGACTATGGCTACACCTTC. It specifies CASSSLTGEVDYGYTF.

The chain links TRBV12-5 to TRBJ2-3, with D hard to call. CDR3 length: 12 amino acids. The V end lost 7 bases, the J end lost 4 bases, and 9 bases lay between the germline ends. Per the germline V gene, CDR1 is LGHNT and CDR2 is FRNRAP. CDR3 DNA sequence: TGTGCTAGTGTGCAGTTTGCAGATACGCAGTATTTT. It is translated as CASVQFADTQYF.

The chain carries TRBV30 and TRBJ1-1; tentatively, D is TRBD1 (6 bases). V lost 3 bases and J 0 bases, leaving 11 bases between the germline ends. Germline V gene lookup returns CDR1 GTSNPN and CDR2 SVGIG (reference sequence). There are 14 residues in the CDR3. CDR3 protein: CAWRRGGMNTEAFF. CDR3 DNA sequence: TGTGCCTGGAGGAGGGGGGGGATGAACACTGAAGCTTTCTTT. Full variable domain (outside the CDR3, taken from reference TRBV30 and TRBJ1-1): SQTIHQWPATLVQPVGSPLSLECTVEGTSNPNLYWYRQAAGRGLQLLFYSVGIGQISSEVPQNLSASRPQDRQFILSSKKLLLSDSGFYLCAWRRGGMNTEAFFGQGTRLTVV.

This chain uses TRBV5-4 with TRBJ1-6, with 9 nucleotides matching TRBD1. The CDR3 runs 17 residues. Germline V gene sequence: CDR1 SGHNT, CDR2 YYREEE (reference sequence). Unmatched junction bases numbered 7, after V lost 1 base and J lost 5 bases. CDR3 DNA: TGTGCCAGCAGCTTGTCAGGACGGACAGGGGATAATTCACCCCTCCACTTT. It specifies CASSLSGRTGDNSPLHF.

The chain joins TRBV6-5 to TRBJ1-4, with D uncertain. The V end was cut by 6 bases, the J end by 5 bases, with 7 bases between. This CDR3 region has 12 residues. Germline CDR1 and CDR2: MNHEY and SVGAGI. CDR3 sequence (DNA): TGTGCCAGCAGGCGGATGAATGAAAAACTGTTTTTT. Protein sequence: CASRRMNEKLFF.

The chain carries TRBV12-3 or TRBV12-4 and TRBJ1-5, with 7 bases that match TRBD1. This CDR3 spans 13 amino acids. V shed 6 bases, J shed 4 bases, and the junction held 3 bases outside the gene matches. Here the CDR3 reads CASRGQANQPQHF. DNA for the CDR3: TGTGCCAGCAGAGGACAGGCAAATCAGCCCCAGCATTTT.

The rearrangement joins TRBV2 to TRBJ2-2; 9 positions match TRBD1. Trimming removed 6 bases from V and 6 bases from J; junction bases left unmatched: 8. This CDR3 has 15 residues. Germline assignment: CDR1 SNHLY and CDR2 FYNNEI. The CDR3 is CASRLDRGVAGELFF. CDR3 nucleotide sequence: TGTGCCAGCAGATTAGACAGGGGGGTTGCCGGGGAGCTGTTTTTT.

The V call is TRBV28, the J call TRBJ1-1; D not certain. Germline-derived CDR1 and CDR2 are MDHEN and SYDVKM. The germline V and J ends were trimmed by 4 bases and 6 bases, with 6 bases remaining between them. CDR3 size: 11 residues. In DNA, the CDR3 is TGTGCCAGCAGTTGGGCATCTGAAGCTTTCTTT. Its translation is CASSWASEAFF.

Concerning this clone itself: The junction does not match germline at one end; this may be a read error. The chain's CDR3 is CAWSTGSSGDTIYF. The CDR3 region has the DNA TGTGCCTGGAGTACAGGGAGCTCTGGAGACACCATATATTTT. The chain joins TRBV30 to TRBJ1-3, with D possibly TRBD1 on 6 matching bases. In germline, CDR1 is GTSNPN, CDR2 SVGIG (reference sequence). This CDR3 region has 14 residues.

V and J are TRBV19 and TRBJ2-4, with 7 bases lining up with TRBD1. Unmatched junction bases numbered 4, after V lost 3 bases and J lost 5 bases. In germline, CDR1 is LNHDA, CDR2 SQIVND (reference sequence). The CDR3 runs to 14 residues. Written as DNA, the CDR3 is TGTGCCAGTAGTATGGGTCAGGGGGAAAACATTCAGTACTTC. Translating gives CASSMGQGENIQYF.

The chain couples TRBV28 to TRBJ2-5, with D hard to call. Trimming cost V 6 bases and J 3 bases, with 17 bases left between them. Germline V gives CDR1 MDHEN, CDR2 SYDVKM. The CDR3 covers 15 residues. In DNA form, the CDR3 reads TGTGCCAGCAGACCAATCGACATTCCGAAAGAGACCCAGTACTTC. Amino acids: CASRPIDIPKETQYF. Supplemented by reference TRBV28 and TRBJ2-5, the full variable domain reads DVKVTQSSRYLVKRTGEKVFLECVQDMDHENMFWYRQDPGLGLRLIYFSYDVKMKEKGDIPEGYSVSREKKERFSLILESASTNQTSMYLCASRPIDIPKETQYFGPGTRLLVL.

The CDR3, as DNA: TGTGCCAGCAGCACCGGACTAGCGGTAAAGACCCAGTACTTC. Amino acid sequence: CASSTGLAVKTQYF. The rearrangement joins TRBV7-2 to TRBJ2-5, with 10 bases fitting TRBD2. V dropped 5 bases and J dropped 6; count of bases not matched to a gene: 6. This CDR3 is 14 amino acids long. CDR1 SGHTA and CDR2 FQGNSA come from the germline V gene.

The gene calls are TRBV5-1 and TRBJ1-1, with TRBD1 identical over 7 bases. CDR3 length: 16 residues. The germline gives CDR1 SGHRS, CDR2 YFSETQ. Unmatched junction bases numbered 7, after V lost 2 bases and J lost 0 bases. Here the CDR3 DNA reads TGCGCCAGCAGCTTACTCGGACAGGTCATGAACACTGAAGCTTTCTTT. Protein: CASSLLGQVMNTEAFF.

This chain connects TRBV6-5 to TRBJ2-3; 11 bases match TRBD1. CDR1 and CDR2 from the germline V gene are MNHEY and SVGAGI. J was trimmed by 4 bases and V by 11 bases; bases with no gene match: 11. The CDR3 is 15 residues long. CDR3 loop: CASYTGQGGPDTQYF. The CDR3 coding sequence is TGTGCCTCATATACGGGACAGGGGGGGCCAGATACGCAGTATTTT.

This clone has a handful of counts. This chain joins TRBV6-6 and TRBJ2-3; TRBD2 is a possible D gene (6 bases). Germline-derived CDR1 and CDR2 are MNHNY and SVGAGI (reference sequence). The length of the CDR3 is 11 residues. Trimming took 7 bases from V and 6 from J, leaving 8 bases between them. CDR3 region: CASNGGDTQYF. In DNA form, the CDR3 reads TGTGCCAGCAACGGGGGTGATACGCAGTATTTT.

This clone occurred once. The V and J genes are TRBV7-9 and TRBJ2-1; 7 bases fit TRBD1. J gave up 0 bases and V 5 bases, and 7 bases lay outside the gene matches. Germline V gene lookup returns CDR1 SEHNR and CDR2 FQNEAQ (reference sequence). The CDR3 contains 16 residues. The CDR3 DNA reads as TGTGCCAGCAGCCCCCGGACAGGTAGCTCCTACAATGAGCAGTTCTTC. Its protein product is CASSPRTGSSYNEQFF. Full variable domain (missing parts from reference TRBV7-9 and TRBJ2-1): DTGVSQNPRHKITKRGQNVTFRCDPISEHNRLYWYRQTLGQGPEFLTYFQNEAQLEKSRLLSDRFSAERPKGSFSTLEIQRTEQGDSAMYLCASSPRTGSSYNEQFFGPGTRLTVL.

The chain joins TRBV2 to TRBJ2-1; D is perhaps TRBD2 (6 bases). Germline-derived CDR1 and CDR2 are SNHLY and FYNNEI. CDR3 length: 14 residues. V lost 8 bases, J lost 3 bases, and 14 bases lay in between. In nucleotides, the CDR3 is TGTGCCAGCTTGCTGCTAGCGAACTACAATGAGCAGTTCTTC. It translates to CASLLLANYNEQFF.

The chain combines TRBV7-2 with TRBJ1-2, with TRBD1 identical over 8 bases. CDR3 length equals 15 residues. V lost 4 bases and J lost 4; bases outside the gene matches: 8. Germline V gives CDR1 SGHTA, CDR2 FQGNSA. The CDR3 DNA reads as TGTGCCAGCAGCTCAGGACAGGGTCGGGTCTATGGCTACACCTTC. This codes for CASSSGQGRVYGYTF.

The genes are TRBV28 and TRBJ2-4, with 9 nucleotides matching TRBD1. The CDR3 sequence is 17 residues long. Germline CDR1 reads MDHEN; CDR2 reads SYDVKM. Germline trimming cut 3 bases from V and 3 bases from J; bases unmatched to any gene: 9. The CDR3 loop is CASSFQMTGGGKNIQYF. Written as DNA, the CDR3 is TGTGCCAGCAGTTTCCAAATGACAGGGGGTGGCAAAAACATTCAGTACTTC.

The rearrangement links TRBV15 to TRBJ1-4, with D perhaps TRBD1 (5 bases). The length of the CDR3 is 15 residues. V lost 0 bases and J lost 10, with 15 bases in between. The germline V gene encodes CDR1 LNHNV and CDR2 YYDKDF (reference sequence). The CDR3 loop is CATSRDRGGYRKLFF. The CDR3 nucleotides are TGTGCCACCAGCAGAGATCGCGGGGGTTATCGAAAACTGTTTTTT.